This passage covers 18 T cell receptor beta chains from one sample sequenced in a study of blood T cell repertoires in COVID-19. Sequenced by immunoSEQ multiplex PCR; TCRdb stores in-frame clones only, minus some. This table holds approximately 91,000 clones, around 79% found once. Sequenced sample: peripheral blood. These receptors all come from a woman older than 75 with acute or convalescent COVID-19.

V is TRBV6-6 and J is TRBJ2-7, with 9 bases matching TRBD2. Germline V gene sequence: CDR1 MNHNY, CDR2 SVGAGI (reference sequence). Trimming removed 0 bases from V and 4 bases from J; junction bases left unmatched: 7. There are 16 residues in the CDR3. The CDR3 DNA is TGTGCCAGCAGTTACTCGATGGTGCGGGGGGGATACGAGCAGTACTTC. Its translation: CASSYSMVRGGYEQYF.

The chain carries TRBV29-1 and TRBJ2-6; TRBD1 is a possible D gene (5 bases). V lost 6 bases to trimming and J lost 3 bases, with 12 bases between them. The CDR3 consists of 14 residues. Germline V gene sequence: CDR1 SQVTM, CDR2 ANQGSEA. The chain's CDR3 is CSVLGHVGANVLTF. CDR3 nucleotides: TGCAGCGTCCTCGGACACGTTGGGGCCAACGTCCTGACTTTC.

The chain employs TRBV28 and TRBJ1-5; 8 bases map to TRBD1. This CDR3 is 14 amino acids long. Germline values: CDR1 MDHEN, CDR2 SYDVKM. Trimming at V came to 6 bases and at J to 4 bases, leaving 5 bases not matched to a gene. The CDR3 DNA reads TGTGCCAGCAGCCGACAGGGGCAGAATCAGCCCCAGCATTTT. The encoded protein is CASSRQGQNQPQHF.

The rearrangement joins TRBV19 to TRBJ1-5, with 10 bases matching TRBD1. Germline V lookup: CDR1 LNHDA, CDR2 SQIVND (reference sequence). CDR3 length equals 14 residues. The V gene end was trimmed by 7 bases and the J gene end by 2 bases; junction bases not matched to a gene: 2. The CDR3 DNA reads TGTGCCAGTACTGGACAGGGGGGCAATCAGCCCCAGCATTTT. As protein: CASTGQGGNQPQHF.

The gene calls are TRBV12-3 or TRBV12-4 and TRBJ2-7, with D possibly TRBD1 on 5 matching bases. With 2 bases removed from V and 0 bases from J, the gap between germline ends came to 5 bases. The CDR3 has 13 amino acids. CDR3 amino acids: CASSLRGSYEQYF. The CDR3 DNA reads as TGTGCCAGCAGTTTAAGGGGCTCCTACGAGCAGTACTTC.

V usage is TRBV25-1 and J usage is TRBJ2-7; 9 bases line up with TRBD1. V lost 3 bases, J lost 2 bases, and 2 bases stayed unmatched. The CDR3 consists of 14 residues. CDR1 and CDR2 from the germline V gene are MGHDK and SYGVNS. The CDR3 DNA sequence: TGTGCCAGCAGTGAGGGGGACAGGGCCTACGAGCAGTACTTC. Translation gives CASSEGDRAYEQYF.

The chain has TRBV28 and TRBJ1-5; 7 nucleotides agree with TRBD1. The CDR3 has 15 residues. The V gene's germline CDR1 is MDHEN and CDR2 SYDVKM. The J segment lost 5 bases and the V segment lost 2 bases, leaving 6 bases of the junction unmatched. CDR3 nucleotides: TGTGCCAGCAGTTTAAGCGGCAGGGGGGATCAGCCCCAGCATTTT. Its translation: CASSLSGRGDQPQHF.

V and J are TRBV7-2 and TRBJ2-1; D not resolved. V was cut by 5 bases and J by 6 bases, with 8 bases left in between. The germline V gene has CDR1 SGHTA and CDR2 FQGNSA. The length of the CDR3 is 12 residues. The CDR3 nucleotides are TGTGCCAGCAGCCCCCAGCGCAATGAGCAGTTCTTC. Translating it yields CASSPQRNEQFF.

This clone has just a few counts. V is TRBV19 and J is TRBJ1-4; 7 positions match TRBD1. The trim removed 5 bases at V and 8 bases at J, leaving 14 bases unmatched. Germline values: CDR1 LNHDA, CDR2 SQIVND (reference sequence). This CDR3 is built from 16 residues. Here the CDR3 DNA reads TGTGCCAGTAGTCTCCCCCAGGGGGTGGAGCGGGAAAAACTGTTTTTT. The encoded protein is CASSLPQGVEREKLFF.

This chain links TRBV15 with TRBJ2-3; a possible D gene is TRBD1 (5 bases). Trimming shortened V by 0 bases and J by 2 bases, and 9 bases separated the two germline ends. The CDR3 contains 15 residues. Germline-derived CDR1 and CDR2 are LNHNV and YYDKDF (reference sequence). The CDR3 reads CATSRDIGVTDTQYF. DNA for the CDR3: TGTGCCACCAGCAGAGATATAGGGGTCACAGATACGCAGTATTTT.

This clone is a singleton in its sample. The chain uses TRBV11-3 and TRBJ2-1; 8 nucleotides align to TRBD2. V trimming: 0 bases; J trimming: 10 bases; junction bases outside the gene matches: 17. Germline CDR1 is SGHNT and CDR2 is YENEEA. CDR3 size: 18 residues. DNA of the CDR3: TGTGCCAGCAGCTTAGATCAGGGAGGTAGCGGGAATGGGGGGGAGCAGTTCTTC. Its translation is CASSLDQGGSGNGGEQFF.

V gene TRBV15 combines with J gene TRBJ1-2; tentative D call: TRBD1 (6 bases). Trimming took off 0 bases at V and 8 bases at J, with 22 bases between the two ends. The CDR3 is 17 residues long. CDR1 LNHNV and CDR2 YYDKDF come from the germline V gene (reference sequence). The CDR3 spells CATSRDIGGAVRDGYTF. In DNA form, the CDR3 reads TGTGCCACCAGCAGAGATATCGGGGGGGCGGTGAGAGACGGCTACACCTTC.

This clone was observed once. CDR3 amino acids: CASSLWRASGGYEQYF. The CDR3 DNA follows: TGCGCCAGCAGCTTGTGGCGGGCTAGCGGGGGATACGAGCAGTACTTC. This rearrangement joins TRBV5-1 to TRBJ2-7; TRBD2 agrees at 10 bases. The CDR3 length is 16 residues. The V segment lost 1 base and the J segment 4 bases; nucleotides outside the gene matches: 8. The V gene's germline CDR1 is SGHRS and CDR2 YFSETQ.

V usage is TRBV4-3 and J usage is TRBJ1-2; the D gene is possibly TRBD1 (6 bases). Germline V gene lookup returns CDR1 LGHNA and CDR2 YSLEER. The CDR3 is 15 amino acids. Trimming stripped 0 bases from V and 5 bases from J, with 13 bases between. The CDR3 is CASSQEGRGTYGYTF. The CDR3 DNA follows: TGCGCCAGCAGCCAAGAGGGCAGGGGTACTTATGGCTACACCTTC.

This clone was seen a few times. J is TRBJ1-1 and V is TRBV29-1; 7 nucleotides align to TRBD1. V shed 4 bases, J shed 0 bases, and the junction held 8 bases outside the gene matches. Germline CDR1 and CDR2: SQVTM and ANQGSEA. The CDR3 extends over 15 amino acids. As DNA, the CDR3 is TGCAGCGTTGGAACCAGACAGGGAGTGAACACTGAAGCTTTCTTT. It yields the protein CSVGTRQGVNTEAFF. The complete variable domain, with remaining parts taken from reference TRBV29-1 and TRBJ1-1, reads SAVISQKPSRDICQRGTSLTIQCQVDSQVTMMFWYRQQPGQSLTLIATANQGSEATYESGFVIDKFPISRPNLTFSTLTVSNMSPEDSSIYLCSVGTRQGVNTEAFFGQGTRLTVV.

CDR3: CASSPAWLALYNEQFF. CDR3 coding DNA: TGTGCCAGCAGCCCCGCGTGGCTAGCGCTGTACAATGAGCAGTTCTTC. V gene TRBV11-2 combines with J gene TRBJ2-1, with D maybe TRBD2 (6 bases). The CDR3 totals 16 residues. The V end was cut by 5 bases, the J end by 4 bases, with 18 bases between. The V gene's germline CDR1 is SGHAT and CDR2 FQNNGV.

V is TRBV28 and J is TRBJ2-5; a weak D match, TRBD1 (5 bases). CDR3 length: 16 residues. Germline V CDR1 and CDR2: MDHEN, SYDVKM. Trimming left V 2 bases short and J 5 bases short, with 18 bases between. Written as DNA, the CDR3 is TGTGCCAGCAGTTTAACTCGGTTTAGGGGCGAGGAGACCCAGTACTTC. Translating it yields CASSLTRFRGEETQYF.

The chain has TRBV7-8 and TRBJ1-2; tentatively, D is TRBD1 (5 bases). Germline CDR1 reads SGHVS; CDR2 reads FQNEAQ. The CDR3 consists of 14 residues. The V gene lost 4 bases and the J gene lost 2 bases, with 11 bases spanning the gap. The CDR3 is CASSSPGMNYGYTF. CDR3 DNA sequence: TGTGCCAGCAGCTCACCAGGGATGAACTATGGCTACACCTTC.